The sequence of this TCR beta chain was determined in a study of human T cells and chemical hapten exposure. Study-wide points: With regard to DPC sensitization, TCRs above 1 in 1000 frequency did not change.

Trimming took off 3 bases at V and 3 bases at J, with 6 bases between the two ends. The CDR3 runs 12 residues. The germline V gene has CDR1 SQVTM and CDR2 ANQGSEA. The library attached unique molecular identifiers to individual cDNA molecules. MiXCR was run by TCRdb on the RACE reads, yielding one entry per CDR3 protein. The repertoire includes roughly 89,000 distinct CDR3 sequences, 11% of them detected once, and approximately 0.99% sits in the top ten. Time point reported: patch test 3, about 24 weeks after DPC sensitization. The treatment is: therapeutic diphenylcyclopropenone sensitization with weekly scalp DPC. The study enrolled 18 to 70-year-old alopecia patients suitable for DPC. Blood, whole and unfractionated, served as the source for total RNA extraction. This clonotype was recorded at least ten times. Its specificity is unknown.

Sequenced material: whole blood, taken in connection with sensitization to the hapten diphenylcyclopropenone (DPC). This receptor was taken from a woman in her 30s with alopecia areata. Some clones in this sample may be carry-over from other donors' samples. The chain links TRBV29-1 to TRBJ2-1; D not resolved. Written as DNA, the CDR3 is TGCAGCGTTGAGGGCAGCTACAATGAGCAGTTCTTC. The encoded protein is CSVEGSYNEQFF.